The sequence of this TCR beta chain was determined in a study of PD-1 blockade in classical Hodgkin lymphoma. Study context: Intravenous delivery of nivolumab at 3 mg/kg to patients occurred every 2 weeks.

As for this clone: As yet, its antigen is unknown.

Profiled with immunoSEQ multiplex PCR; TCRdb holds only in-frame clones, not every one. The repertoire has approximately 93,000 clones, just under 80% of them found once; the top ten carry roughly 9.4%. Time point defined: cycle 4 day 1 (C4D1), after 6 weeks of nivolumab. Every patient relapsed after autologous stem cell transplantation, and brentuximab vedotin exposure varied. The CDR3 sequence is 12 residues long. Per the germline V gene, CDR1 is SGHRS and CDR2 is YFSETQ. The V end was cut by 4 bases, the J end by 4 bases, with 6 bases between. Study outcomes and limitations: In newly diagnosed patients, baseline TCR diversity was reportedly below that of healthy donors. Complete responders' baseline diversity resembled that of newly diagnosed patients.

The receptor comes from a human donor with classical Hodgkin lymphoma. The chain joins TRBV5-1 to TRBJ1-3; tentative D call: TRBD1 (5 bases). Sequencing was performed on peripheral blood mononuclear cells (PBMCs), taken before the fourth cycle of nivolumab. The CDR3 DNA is TGCGCCAGCAGCGGGGACGGAAACACCATATATTTT. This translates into CASSGDGNTIYF. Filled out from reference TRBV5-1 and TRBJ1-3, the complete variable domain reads KAGVTQTPRYLIKTRGQQVTLSCSPISGHRSVSWYQQTPGQGLQFLFEYFSETQRNKGNFPGRFSGRQFSNSRSEMNVSTLELGDSALYLCASSGDGNTIYFGEGSWLTVV.